The rows below give T cell receptor beta chains drawn from one sample of a study of CXCR3-negative and CXCR3-positive naive CD8 T cells. No DNA is given; TCRdb re-called the 5' RACE reads and lists each CDR3 protein once. The sample table sets out about 98,000 distinct CDR3 sequences. The specimen sequenced was naive CXCR3+ CD8+ T cells from blood. The receptor source for this set is a human donor in good health. Some clones in this sample may be carry-over from other donors' samples. The CDR3 runs from the conserved cysteine through the conserved F or W. The order of the fields is J gene, V gene, CDR3 protein.

TRBJ2-1 | TRBV7-9 | CASSLAGGVISYNEQFF
TRBJ2-2 | TRBV6-2/TRBV6-3 | CASSPLGVSGELFF
TRBJ1-1 | TRBV7-6 | CASSLSLNTEAFF
TRBJ2-2 | TRBV28 | CASSLFAGWSANTGELFF
TRBJ2-7 | TRBV4-3 | CASSQDSSPRRYEQYF
TRBJ1-1 | TRBV7-9 | CASRRLTGANTEAFF
TRBJ2-1 | TRBV18 | CASSPEGDRVYNEQFF
TRBJ2-1 | TRBV28 | CASSSLTSGGNNEQFF
TRBJ1-1 | TRBV12-3/TRBV12-4 | CASSRGYTEAFF
TRBJ2-1 | TRBV29-1 | CSVEEGSSYNEQFF
TRBJ1-6 | TRBV7-9 | CASSQGQGASPLHF
TRBJ2-5 | TRBV7-9 | CASSLPSGAPLETQYF
TRBJ2-1 | TRBV20-1 | CSALQGYEQFF
TRBJ2-1 | TRBV7-9 | CASSLVNAGDEQFF
TRBJ2-7 | TRBV28 | CASSLFEENSYEQYF
TRBJ2-5 | TRBV7-7 | CASSFIAGLGETQYF
TRBJ2-1 | TRBV19 | CASQLAPSSYNEQFF
TRBJ2-5 | TRBV29-1 | CSVDGVGETQYF
TRBJ2-1 | TRBV4-2 | CASSLSNNEQFF
TRBJ2-7 | TRBV4-3 | CASSQRTERGTGGLEQYF
TRBJ2-1 | TRBV29-1 | CSGRTVPEQFF
TRBJ2-7 | TRBV9 | CASSAGLAHEQYF
TRBJ2-7 | TRBV7-2 | CASSLAGLEQYF